Listed here are 9 T cell receptor beta chains from one sample, sequenced in a study of spatial heterogeneity in lung cancer. TCRdb independently ran MiXCR on the 5' RACE reads; one entry per CDR3 protein. The sample has 60,000 to 75,000 distinct CDR3 sequences; roughly 5.9% are singletons. Time point of the sample: sample taken at primary tumor resection. This specimen consisted of PBMCs, obtained at surgery. Receptors originate from a female donor with early-stage non-small cell lung cancer.

This clonotype was counted only a few times. The chain recombines TRBV6-5 with TRBJ2-1; no definite D call. The V gene lost 2 bases and the J gene lost 0 bases, with 8 bases spanning the gap. Germline V gene sequence: CDR1 MNHEY, CDR2 SVGAGI. The CDR3 length is 15 residues. CDR3 DNA: TGTGCCAGCAGTTACGAGGCTACCTCCTACAATGAGCAGTTCTTC. This gives the protein CASSYEATSYNEQFF.

This clonotype was seen repeatedly, ten times or more. This chain joins TRBV7-2 and TRBJ2-3, with a weak D call TRBD2 (6 bases). Trimming pared 6 bases from V and 5 bases from J, leaving 12 bases between. CDR1 is SGHTA, CDR2 FQGNSA, per germline. The CDR3 runs 13 residues. CDR3: CASRSPGGDTQYF. The CDR3 DNA is TGTGCCAGCAGGAGCCCCGGGGGAGATACGCAGTATTTT.

The sample holds a few counts of this clonotype. V and J are TRBV5-1 and TRBJ1-1; D remains ambiguous. This CDR3 has 14 residues. The germline gives CDR1 SGHRS, CDR2 YFSETQ. V was clipped by 0 bases and J by 1 base, with 7 bases between them. The CDR3 DNA follows: TGCGCCAGCAGCTTGGCCGGTACGAACACTGAAGCTTTCTTT. It specifies CASSLAGTNTEAFF.

This clonotype was counted a few times. The chain employs TRBV20-1 and TRBJ1-4; D gene unclear. The V end was cut by 3 bases, the J end by 2 bases, with 10 bases between. CDR1 DFQATT and CDR2 SNEGSKA come from the germline V gene (reference sequence). This CDR3 contains 14 residues. For the CDR3, the DNA is TGCAGTGCTAGTGAGGGCTCTACTAATGAAAAACTGTTTTTT. Protein sequence: CSASEGSTNEKLFF.

The gene calls are TRBV10-3 and TRBJ2-4; D not resolved. There are 17 residues in the CDR3. V lost 0 bases and J 1 base, leaving 13 bases between the germline ends. In germline, CDR1 is ENHRY, CDR2 SYGVKD. The CDR3 DNA is TGTGCCATCAGTGAGTCAATGGGGTTGGCGGCCAAAAACATTCAGTACTTC. It codes for CAISESMGLAAKNIQYF.

As DNA, the CDR3 is TGTGCCAGCAGTTTAACGGGGGGCTATACTGAAGCTTTCTTT. As protein: CASSLTGGYTEAFF. The chain carries TRBV12-3 or TRBV12-4 and TRBJ1-1; possibly TRBD1 for D (6 bases). V was trimmed by 2 bases and J by 5 bases, leaving 12 bases between them. The CDR3 has 14 residues.

This clonotype came up many times. V gene TRBV20-1 combines with J gene TRBJ1-1; D is unclear. V lost 6 bases to trimming and J lost 1 base, with 9 bases between them. The CDR3 is made up of 12 amino acids. From germline, CDR1 is DFQATT and CDR2 SNEGSKA (reference sequence). Here the CDR3 DNA reads TGCAGTGCCAATCCGGGGAACACTGAAGCTTTCTTT. It codes for CSANPGNTEAFF.

This clonotype was picked up many times. The chain carries TRBV9 and TRBJ2-1; D is undetermined. Looked up from germline, CDR1 is SGDLS and CDR2 is YYNGEE. CDR3 length: 13 residues. V gave up 3 bases and J gave up 11 bases, with 15 bases separating them. Written as DNA, the CDR3 is TGTGCCAGCAGCGCATTTCCACAAAGCCAGCAGTTCTTC. It encodes CASSAFPQSQQFF.

This clonotype has more than one count but fewer than ten. This sequence joins TRBV13 and TRBJ1-2; 9 bases agree with TRBD1. CDR1 is PRHDT, CDR2 FYEKMQ, per germline (reference sequence). CDR3 size: 14 residues. V shed 6 bases and J 4 bases; nucleotides not matched to a gene: 6. The CDR3 DNA reads TGTGCCAGCAGTTGGGACAGGGTCGGCTATGGCTACACCTTC. This sequence encodes CASSWDRVGYGYTF. The full variable domain, with the rest looked up from reference TRBV13 and TRBJ1-2, is AAGVIQSPRHLIKEKRETATLKCYPIPRHDTVYWYQQGPGQDPQFLISFYEKMQSDKGSIPDRFSAQQFSDYHSELNMSSLELGDSALYFCASSWDRVGYGYTFGSGTRLTVV.